A few counts support the clone carrying this T cell receptor beta chain. The library targeted TCRbeta and was prepared with unique molecular identifiers. One entry per CDR3 protein results from TCRdb running MiXCR on the PCR reads. The data show about 640,000 distinct CDR3 sequences, roughly 15% seen once. Germline CDR1 reads DFQATT; CDR2 reads SNEGSKA (reference sequence). Between the trimmed V and J ends, which lost 6 bases and 2 bases, there was a span of 14 bases. The CDR3 has 13 residues. The entry originates in a study of T-cell reconstitution after alpha-beta-depleted transplantation in children.

The sequence was collected from a human donor who donated a stem cell graft to a child with acute myeloid leukemia. This sequence joins TRBV20-1 and TRBJ2-7; D may be TRBD2 (6 bases). Sequences were derived from PBMCs from the stem cell graft donor, sampled from the stem cell graft. CDR3 loop: CSARLGATYEQYF. For the CDR3, the DNA is TGCAGTGCCCGACTAGGTGCTACCTACGAGCAGTACTTC.